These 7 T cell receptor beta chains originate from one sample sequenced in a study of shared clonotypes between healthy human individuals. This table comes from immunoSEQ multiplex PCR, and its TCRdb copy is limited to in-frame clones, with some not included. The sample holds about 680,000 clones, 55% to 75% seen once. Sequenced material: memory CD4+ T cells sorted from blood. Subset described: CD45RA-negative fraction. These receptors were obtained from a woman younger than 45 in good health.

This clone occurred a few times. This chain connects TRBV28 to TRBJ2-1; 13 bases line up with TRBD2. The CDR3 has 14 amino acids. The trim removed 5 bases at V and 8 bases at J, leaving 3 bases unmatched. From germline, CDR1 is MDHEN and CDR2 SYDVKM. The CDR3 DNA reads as TGTGCCAGCAGTCGGACTAGCGGGAGCTATGAGCAGTTCTTC. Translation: CASSRTSGSYEQFF.

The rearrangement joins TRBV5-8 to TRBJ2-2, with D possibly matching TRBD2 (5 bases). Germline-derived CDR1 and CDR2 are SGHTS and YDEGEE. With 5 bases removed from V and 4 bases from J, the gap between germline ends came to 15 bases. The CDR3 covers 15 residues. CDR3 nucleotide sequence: TGTGCCAGCAGATACGAGGACTTAGCCACCGGGGAGCTGTTTTTT. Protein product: CASRYEDLATGELFF.

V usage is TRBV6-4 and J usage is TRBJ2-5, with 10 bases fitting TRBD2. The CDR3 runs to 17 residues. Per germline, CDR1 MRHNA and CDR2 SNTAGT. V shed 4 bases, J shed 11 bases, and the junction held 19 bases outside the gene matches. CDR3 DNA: TGTGCCAGCAGTGGTAACAGGACTAGCGGAGTACCGGGGGAGCAGTACTTC. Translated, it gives CASSGNRTSGVPGEQYF.

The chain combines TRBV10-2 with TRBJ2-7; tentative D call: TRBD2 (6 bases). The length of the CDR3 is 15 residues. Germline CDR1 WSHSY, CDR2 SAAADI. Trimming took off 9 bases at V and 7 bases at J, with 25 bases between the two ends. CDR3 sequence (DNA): TGCGCCAGTTCTACGGGAGATAGGGATTCGGGGGAGCAGTACTTC. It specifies CASSTGDRDSGEQYF.

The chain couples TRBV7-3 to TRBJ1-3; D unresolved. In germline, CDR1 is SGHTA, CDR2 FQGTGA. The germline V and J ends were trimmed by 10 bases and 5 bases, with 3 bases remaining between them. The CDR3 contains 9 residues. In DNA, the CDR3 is TGTGCCACCAGAAACACCATATATTTT. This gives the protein CATRNTIYF.

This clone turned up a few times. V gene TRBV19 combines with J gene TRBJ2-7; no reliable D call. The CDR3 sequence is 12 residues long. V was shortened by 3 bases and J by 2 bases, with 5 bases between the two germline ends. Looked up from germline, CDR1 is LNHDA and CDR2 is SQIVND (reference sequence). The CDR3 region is CASSMNPYEQYF. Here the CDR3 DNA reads TGTGCCAGTAGTATGAACCCCTACGAGCAGTACTTC.

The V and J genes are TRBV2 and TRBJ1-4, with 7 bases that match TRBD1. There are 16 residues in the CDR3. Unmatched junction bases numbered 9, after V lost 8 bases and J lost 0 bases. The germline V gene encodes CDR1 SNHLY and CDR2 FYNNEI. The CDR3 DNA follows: TGTGCCAGCCAAATGGGACAGAGTGCAACTAATGAAAAACTGTTTTTT. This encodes CASQMGQSATNEKLFF.